This T cell receptor beta chain appears in the sequencing data of a study of cytomegalovirus exposure and HLA in healthy donors. Study overall: Later analysis reported that the 120 or so validation repertoires shared the platform of the roughly 670 first-cohort repertoires. Whole-study findings and limits: It was 150 to 200 TCR beta chains that were listed as cytomegalovirus-associated.

It was the approximately 120-subject validation cohort, separate from the approximately 670-subject first cohort, to which the donors belonged. The CDR3 has 14 amino acids. Germline V gene data show CDR1 as LNHDA and CDR2 as SQIVND (reference sequence). V lost 10 bases and J lost 3, with 19 bases in between. The method was immunoSEQ multiplex PCR; TCRdb's version includes in-frame clones alone and lacks a portion of them. Of about 130,000 clones listed, approximately 88% are singletons. Turning to this clone: Its target is not known.

The J gene is TRBJ2-7, the V gene TRBV19, with D perhaps TRBD1 (6 bases). The sequence came from a woman aged 18 to 35 in good health and CMV-seronegative. The specimen sequenced was PBMCs. The DNA for the CDR3 is TGTGCCACCTCGTTACAGACAGGATTCTACGAGCAGTACTTC. Encoded protein: CATSLQTGFYEQYF.